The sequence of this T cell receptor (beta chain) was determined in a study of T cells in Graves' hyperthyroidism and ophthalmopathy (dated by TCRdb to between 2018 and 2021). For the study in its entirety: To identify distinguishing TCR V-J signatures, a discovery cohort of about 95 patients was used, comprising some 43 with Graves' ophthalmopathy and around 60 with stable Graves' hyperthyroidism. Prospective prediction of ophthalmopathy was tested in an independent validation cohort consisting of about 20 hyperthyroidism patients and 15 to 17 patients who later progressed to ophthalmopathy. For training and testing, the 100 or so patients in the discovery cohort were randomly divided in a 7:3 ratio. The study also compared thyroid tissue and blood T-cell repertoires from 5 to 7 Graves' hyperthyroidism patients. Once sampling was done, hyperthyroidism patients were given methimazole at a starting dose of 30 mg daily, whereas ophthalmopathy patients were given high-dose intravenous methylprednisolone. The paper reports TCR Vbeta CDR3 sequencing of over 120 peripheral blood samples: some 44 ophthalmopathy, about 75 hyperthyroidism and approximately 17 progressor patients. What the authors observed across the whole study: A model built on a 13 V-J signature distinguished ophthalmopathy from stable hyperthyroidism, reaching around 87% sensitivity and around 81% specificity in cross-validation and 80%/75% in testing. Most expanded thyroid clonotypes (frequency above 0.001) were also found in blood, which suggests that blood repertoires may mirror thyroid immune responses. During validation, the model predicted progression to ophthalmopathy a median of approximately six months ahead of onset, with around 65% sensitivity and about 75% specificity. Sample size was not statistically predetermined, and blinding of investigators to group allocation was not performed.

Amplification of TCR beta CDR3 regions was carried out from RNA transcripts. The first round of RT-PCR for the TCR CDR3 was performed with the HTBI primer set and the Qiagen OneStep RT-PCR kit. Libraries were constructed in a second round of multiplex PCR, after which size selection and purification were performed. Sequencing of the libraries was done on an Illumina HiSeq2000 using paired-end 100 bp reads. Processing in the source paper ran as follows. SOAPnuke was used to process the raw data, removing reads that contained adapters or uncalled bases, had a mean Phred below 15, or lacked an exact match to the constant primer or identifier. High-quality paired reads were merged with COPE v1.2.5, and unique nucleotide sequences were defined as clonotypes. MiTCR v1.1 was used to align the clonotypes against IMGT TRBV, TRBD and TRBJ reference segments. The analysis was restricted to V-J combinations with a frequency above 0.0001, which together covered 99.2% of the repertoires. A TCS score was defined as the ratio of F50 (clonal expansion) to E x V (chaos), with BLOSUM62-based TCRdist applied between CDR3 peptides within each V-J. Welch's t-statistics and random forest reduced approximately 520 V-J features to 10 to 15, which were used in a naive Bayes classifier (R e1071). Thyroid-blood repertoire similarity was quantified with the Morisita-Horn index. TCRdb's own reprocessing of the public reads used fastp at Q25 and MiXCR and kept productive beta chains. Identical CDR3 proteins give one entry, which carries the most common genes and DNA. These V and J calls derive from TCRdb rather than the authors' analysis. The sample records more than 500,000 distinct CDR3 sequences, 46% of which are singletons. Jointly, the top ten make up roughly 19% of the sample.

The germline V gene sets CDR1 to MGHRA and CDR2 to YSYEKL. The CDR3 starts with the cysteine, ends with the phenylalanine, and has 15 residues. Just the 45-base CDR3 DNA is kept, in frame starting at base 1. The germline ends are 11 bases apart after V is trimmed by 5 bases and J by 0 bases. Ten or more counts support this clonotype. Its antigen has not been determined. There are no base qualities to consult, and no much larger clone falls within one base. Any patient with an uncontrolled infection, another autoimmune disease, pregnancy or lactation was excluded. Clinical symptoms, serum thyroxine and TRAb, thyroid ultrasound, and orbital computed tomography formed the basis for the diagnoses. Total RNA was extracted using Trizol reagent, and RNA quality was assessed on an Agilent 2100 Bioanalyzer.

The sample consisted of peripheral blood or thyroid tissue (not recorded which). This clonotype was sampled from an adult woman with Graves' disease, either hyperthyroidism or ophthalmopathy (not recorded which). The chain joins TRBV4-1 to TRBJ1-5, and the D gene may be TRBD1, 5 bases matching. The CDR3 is CASSSGPNSNQPQHF. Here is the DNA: TGCGCCAGCAGCTCGGGACCGAATAGCAATCAGCCCCAGCATTTT.